This is a list of T cell receptor beta chains from one sample in a study of T cells in Graves' hyperthyroidism and ophthalmopathy. MiXCR, run by TCRdb on the multiplex PCR reads, gives a single entry per CDR3 protein. The table lists some 690,000 distinct CDR3 sequences, 17% of them singletons. The sequenced sample was blood. These receptors all stem from a man in his fifties or sixties with Graves' hyperthyroidism. Both conserved end residues are part of each CDR3. The D gene is left open where the match is weak. The size entry is marked missing in some rows and otherwise reads once, few, many or a size class.

>.|TRBJ1-5|.|TRBV28
TGTGCCAGCAGTTTAGCCGGGGTTAGTCAGCCCCAGCATTTT
CASSLAGVSQPQHF
>many|TRBJ1-1|TRBD1|TRBV28
TGTGCCAGGGAAATGGACAGGGGTAACACTGAAGCTTTCTTT
CAREMDRGNTEAFF
>many|TRBJ1-2|.|TRBV27
TGTGCCAGCAGACCGAGACAGACCTATGGCTACACCTTC
CASRPRQTYGYTF
>many|TRBJ2-5|TRBD2|TRBV27
TGTGCCAGCAGGCCTGGACTAGCGGATAACCAAGAGACCCAGTACTTC
CASRPGLADNQETQYF
>few|TRBJ1-5|.|TRBV19
TGTGCCAGTAGTGGGTCAGGGGATCAGCCCCAGCATTTT
CASSGSGDQPQHF
>many|TRBJ1-2|TRBD1|TRBV2
TGTGCCAGCAGAGACAGGGGGCTGGACTATGGCTACACCTTC
CASRDRGLDYGYTF
>few|TRBJ2-1|.|TRBV3-1
TGTGCCAGCAGCCAGGAGGTAGGGGGCTCCTACAATGAGCAGTTCTTC
CASSQEVGGSYNEQFF
>.|TRBJ2-7|TRBD2|TRBV20-1
TGCAGTGCTAGACCCCCGACTAGCGGGAGGGCCTTAGTCCCCTACGAGCAGTACTTC
CSARPPTSGRALVPYEQYF
>.|TRBJ1-1|.|TRBV4-1
TGCGCCAGCAGCCATGGGACATTAGGAGCTTTCTTT
CASSHGTLGAFF
>.|TRBJ2-1|TRBD2|TRBV7-9
TGTGCCAGCAGCCTTGCGACTAGCGGGAGCGATGTCGCCTACAATGAGCAGTTCTTC
CASSLATSGSDVAYNEQFF
>.|TRBJ2-6|TRBD2|TRBV4-1
TGCGCCAGCTTGGGGGGGGGGGCCAACGTCCTGACTTTC
CASLGGGANVLTF
>many|TRBJ2-5|.|TRBV7-9
TGTGCCAGCAGCTGGGGACTCCGCCAAGAGACCCAGTACTTC
CASSWGLRQETQYF
>few|TRBJ2-5|.|TRBV27
TGTGCCAGCAGTTTACTCGGCGGGATGGAGACCCAGTACTTC
CASSLLGGMETQYF
>many|TRBJ2-1|TRBD2|TRBV7-7
TGTGCCAGCAGCCCCAGACGCGGGAGGTCCTCCTACAATGAGCAGTTCTTC
CASSPRRGRSSYNEQFF
>.|TRBJ2-2|.|TRBV19
TGTGCCACGCGGGGGAACACCGGGGAGCTGTTTTTT
CATRGNTGELFF
>many|TRBJ2-1|TRBD2|TRBV19
TGTGCCAGTAGCCGGGAGGGCCAAAATGAGCAGTTCTTC
CASSREGQNEQFF
>many|TRBJ2-3|TRBD1|TRBV7-9
TGTGCCAGCACCACGGGACAGGGCACAGATACGCAGTATTTT
CASTTGQGTDTQYF